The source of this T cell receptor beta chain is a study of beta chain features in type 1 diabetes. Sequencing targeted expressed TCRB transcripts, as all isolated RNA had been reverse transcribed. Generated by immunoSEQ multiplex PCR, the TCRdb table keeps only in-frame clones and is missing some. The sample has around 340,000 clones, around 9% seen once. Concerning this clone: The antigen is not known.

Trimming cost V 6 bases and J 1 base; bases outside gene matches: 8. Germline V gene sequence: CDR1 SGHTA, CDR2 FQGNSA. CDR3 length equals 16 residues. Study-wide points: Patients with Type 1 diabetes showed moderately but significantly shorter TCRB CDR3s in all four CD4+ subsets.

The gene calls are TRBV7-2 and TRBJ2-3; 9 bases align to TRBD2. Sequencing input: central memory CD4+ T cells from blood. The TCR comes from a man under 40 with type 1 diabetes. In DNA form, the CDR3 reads TGTGCCAGCAGGGACTTCGGCGGGGGGGGCACAGATACGCAGTATTTT. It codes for CASRDFGGGGTDTQYF.